This is a list of T cell receptor beta chains from one sample in a study of blood T cells in healthy people across ages. MiXCR was run by TCRdb on the 5' RACE reads, yielding one entry per CDR3 protein. The data hold 870,000 or so distinct CDR3 sequences, with 25% to 30% observed a single time. The sequencing input was blood. These receptors were taken from a woman aged 80 or over in good health. Each CDR3 is given with its conserved first and last residue. D genes are given only for firm matches. Clone size is not always given. Where it is, it says once, few, many or a class for expanded clones.

d_call clone_size j_call v_call cdr3_nt cdr3_aa
. . TRBJ2-7 TRBV20-1 TGCAATGCAACCGACGCGAGCAGGGTGAGTGGCGAGCAGTACTTC CNATDASRVSGEQYF
TRBD1 . TRBJ1-2 TRBV28 TGTGCCAGCAGTTTATTGGGACAGTACACCTTC CASSLLGQYTF
TRBD2 few TRBJ2-5 TRBV27 TGTGCCAGCAGGAGTTACGGGGAGGGGCAGCAGTACTTC CASRSYGEGQQYF
. . TRBJ2-7 TRBV29-1 TGCAGCGTTCGGGGAGGGGGCGAGCAGTACTTC CSVRGGGEQYF
TRBD1 . TRBJ1-3 TRBV5-1 TGCGCCAGCAGCTCGGGACAGGGCGGGAACACCATATATTTT CASSSGQGGNTIYF
. . TRBJ1-1 TRBV5-1 TGCGCCAGCAGCCCCGGGACTGCCAGAATGGGCACTGAAGCTTTCTTT CASSPGTARMGTEAFF
. many TRBJ2-5 TRBV11-2 TGTGCCAGCACCTCCTCTTACGTGCGAGAGACCCAGTACTTC CASTSSYVRETQYF
TRBD2 many TRBJ2-3 TRBV13 TGTGCCAGCAGCTTTGGCGGGGGAACAAACACAGATACGCAGTATTTT CASSFGGGTNTDTQYF
TRBD1 . TRBJ2-7 TRBV12-3/TRBV12-4 TGTGCCAGCAACAAGGACAGGGCCTCCTACGAGCAGTACTTC CASNKDRASYEQYF
. few TRBJ1-5 TRBV20-1 TGCAGTGCTAGAGATCTCGGAAGAGGGGATTATAGCAATCAGCCCCAGCATTTT CSARDLGRGDYSNQPQHF
. . TRBJ2-7 TRBV7-9 TGTGCCAGCAGCTTACAGGCTAACTCCTACGAGCAGTACTTC CASSLQANSYEQYF
TRBD1 . TRBJ1-2 TRBV18 TGTGCCAGCTCACCTCAGGACAGGGCCTATGGCTACACCTTC CASSPQDRAYGYTF
TRBD1 many TRBJ1-2 TRBV7-2 TGTGCCAGCAGCTACGACAGGGAGATTGGCTACACCTTC CASSYDREIGYTF
TRBD1 few TRBJ2-5 TRBV3-1 TGTGCCAGCAGCCAGGGACAGGGGGACGGGGAGACCCAGTACTTC CASSQGQGDGETQYF
. few TRBJ1-1 TRBV7-9 TGTGCCAGCAGCTTAAAGACGGGAAACACTGAAGCTTTCTTT CASSLKTGNTEAFF
TRBD1 . TRBJ1-5 TRBV6-2/TRBV6-3 TGTGCCAGCAGTTACGGGACAGGGACTCGGCAGCCCCAGCATTTT CASSYGTGTRQPQHF
TRBD2 many TRBJ2-5 TRBV20-1 TGCAGTGCGAGGACTAGCGGGGGGCAAGAGACCCAGTACTTC CSARTSGGQETQYF
. many TRBJ2-3 TRBV4-3 TGCGCCAGCAGTTCGGGAAGGTGGGGGGGCGAAACGCAGTATTTT CASSSGRWGGETQYF
. . TRBJ2-7 TRBV29-1 TGCAGCCCCCGGGGACAACCCTACGAGCAGTACTTC CSPRGQPYEQYF
. few TRBJ1-1 TRBV20-1 TGCAGTGCTCTTTGGGGGCCCGTGAACACTGAAGCTTTCTTT CSALWGPVNTEAFF
TRBD1 few TRBJ2-5 TRBV6-2/TRBV6-3 TGTGCCAGCAGTTACTCCATAGGACAGGGGTCCCAAGAGACCCAGTACTTC CASSYSIGQGSQETQYF
TRBD2 many TRBJ2-1 TRBV12-3/TRBV12-4 TGTGCCAGCAGACGAAGGACTAGCGGGGGGGCCGGGGGGAATGAGCAGTTCTTC CASRRRTSGGAGGNEQFF
TRBD1 . TRBJ1-3 TRBV6-2/TRBV6-3 TGTGCCAGCAGTACCGCGACAGGGACTGGAAACACCATATATTTT CASSTATGTGNTIYF
. few TRBJ1-1 TRBV5-1 TGCGCCAGCAGCTTGGCTCGGACTGCTTTTAATGAAGCTTTCTTT CASSLARTAFNEAFF
. few TRBJ2-3 TRBV25-1 TGTGCCAGCAGTGGTAGGACCCTCACAGATACGCAGTATTTT CASSGRTLTDTQYF
. few TRBJ2-7 TRBV29-1 TGCAGCGTTGCTGGGGGTTCCTACGAGCAGTACTTC CSVAGGSYEQYF
. few TRBJ1-1 TRBV5-8 TGTGCCAGCAGCTTGCCCCACACGAACACTGAAGCTTTCTTT CASSLPHTNTEAFF
. . TRBJ2-3 TRBV5-1 TGCGCCAGCAGCTCGTCAGGGAGAGATACGCAGTATTTT CASSSSGRDTQYF
. . TRBJ1-3 TRBV28 TGTGCCAGCAGTCCCCGGTTGAGGTCCTCTGGAAACACCATATATTTT CASSPRLRSSGNTIYF
. . TRBJ1-1 TRBV7-9 TGTGCCAGCAGCTTAATCAACAGGGTCGAGATCGTTTTCTTT CASSLINRVEIVFF
TRBD2 many TRBJ2-1 TRBV9 TGTGCCAGCAGCTCCGGACCCCCTAGCGGGGGGGGCGAGCAGTTCTTC CASSSGPPSGGGEQFF
. once TRBJ2-4 TRBV20-1 TGCAGTGCTAGAGAGGCCAGAGACTACCCTATAGCCAAAAACATTCAGTACTTC CSAREARDYPIAKNIQYF
. . TRBJ1-2 TRBV5-1 TGCGCCAGCAGCTTGGAGGCGGTTAACCATGGCTACACCTTC CASSLEAVNHGYTF
TRBD2 . TRBJ2-5 TRBV3-1 TGTGCCAGCAGCCAAGCAACTAGCGGAGAGACCCAGTACTTC CASSQATSGETQYF
TRBD1 . TRBJ1-4 TRBV27 TGTGCCAGCAGTACTTCTGGACAGGGAGGAAATGAAAAACTGTTTTTT CASSTSGQGGNEKLFF
. few TRBJ1-2 TRBV30 TGTGCCTGGAGTCATACCGGGGTAAACTATGGCTACACCTTC CAWSHTGVNYGYTF
. few TRBJ2-3 TRBV5-1 TGCGCCAGCAGTTCGCAGGGCCTTTCGGGGTTGCAGTATTTT CASSSQGLSGLQYF
. many TRBJ2-5 TRBV7-2 TGTGCCAGCAGCGCCGCCCGGGGCGTAGAGACCCAGTACTTC CASSAARGVETQYF
TRBD1 many TRBJ1-2 TRBV7-9 TGTGCCAGCAGCTTCCTCCCGGGACAGGGGACGCGAGGCTACACCTTC CASSFLPGQGTRGYTF
. many TRBJ1-2 TRBV7-2 TGTGCCAGCAGTTCCAGGGGCTCTAACTATGGCTACACCTTC CASSSRGSNYGYTF
TRBD2 many TRBJ2-4 TRBV20-1 TGCAGTGCTAGTGTAGCGGGGGGGCCGCTAGCCAAAAACATTCAGTACTTC CSASVAGGPLAKNIQYF
. . TRBJ2-1 TRBV7-3 TGTGCCAGCAGCTTAAGGGGCAGGACACCTTTTACATACAATGAGCAGTTCTTC CASSLRGRTPFTYNEQFF
. few TRBJ2-2 TRBV4-3 TGCGCCAGCAGCCAAGATCTAGGCAGGGCGACCGGGGAGCTGTTTTTT CASSQDLGRATGELFF
TRBD1 many TRBJ2-1 TRBV5-1 TGCGCCAGCAGGCCCGGGACCGCAGGGGGTGAGCAGTTCTTC CASRPGTAGGEQFF
TRBD2 . TRBJ2-7 TRBV12-3/TRBV12-4 TGTGCCAGCAATCCGGGACTAGCGGCGCTCGAGCAGTACTTC CASNPGLAALEQYF
. many TRBJ2-5 TRBV30 TGTGCCTGTTCTTCCGGACAGCAAGAGACCCAGTACTTC CACSSGQQETQYF
TRBD1 many TRBJ1-2 TRBV6-5 TGTGCCAGCAGTTACGTGACAGGGGCTAACTATGGCTACACCTTC CASSYVTGANYGYTF
TRBD2 many TRBJ2-1 TRBV5-1 TGCGCCAGCAGCCCGGGGACTACTTCCTACAATGAGCAGTTCTTC CASSPGTTSYNEQFF
. . TRBJ1-1 TRBV7-9 TGTGCCAGCAGCAAAAACAGGGTTGAGGGGAACACTGAAGCTTTCTTT CASSKNRVEGNTEAFF
. . TRBJ2-3 TRBV6-5 TGTGCCAGCAGGCCCAGGGGCTGCACAGATACGCAGTATTTT CASRPRGCTDTQYF
. many TRBJ1-2 TRBV12-3/TRBV12-4 TGTGCCAGCAGCGGGGCGTCTGGCTACACCTTC CASSGASGYTF
TRBD2 few TRBJ2-5 TRBV14 TGTGCCAGCAGCCAAGATAGGGGACTAGCGGGGCTGCAAGAGACCCAGTACTTC CASSQDRGLAGLQETQYF
. . TRBJ2-3 TRBV11-2 TGTGCCAGCAGCTTAGATCTCGCGGGGAATCAGCCCCAGTATTTT CASSLDLAGNQPQYF
. many TRBJ2-5 TRBV7-6 TGTGCCAGCAGCTTAGCGGGGGGCAGTCTTCCTGGGGAGACCCAGTACTTC CASSLAGGSLPGETQYF
TRBD1 few TRBJ1-6 TRBV18 TGTGCCAGCTCACCACACAGGGGTTATTCACCCCTCCACTTT CASSPHRGYSPLHF
. many TRBJ1-2 TRBV12-3/TRBV12-4 TGTGCCAGCAGTTTCGGGGCAGGTGATGGCTACACCTTC CASSFGAGDGYTF
. few TRBJ1-5 TRBV2 TGTGCCAGCAGAACGACAGCTTCTAGCAATCAGCCCCAGCATTTT CASRTTASSNQPQHF
. . TRBJ2-1 TRBV11-2 TGTGCCAGCAGCCCCGCCCTAGCCTCCTACAATGAGCAGTTCTTC CASSPALASYNEQFF
. many TRBJ1-2 TRBV29-1 TGCAGCGTTGGGTCGGGCAGGGCAGTTGACTATGGCTACACCTTC CSVGSGRAVDYGYTF
TRBD2 . TRBJ2-7 TRBV15 TGTGCCACCAGCAGCCCCGGGGGGTTGGAGCAGTACTTC CATSSPGGLEQYF